The entry below gives a single T cell receptor (beta chain) sequence along with its context. The table lists this clonotype with a few counts. No antigen is known for it. One base away there is no much larger clone; base qualities are not given. The data belong to a study of identical twins (dated by TCRdb to 2016 to 2018). Notes on the research overall: The study deep-sequenced TCR alpha and beta repertoires from monozygotic twins, unrelated adults of various ages and cord blood to test whether fetal clonotypes persist. Replicate twin experiments were performed at different times using different library preparation protocols to rule out contamination. The paper as a whole reports these results and caveats: Out-of-frame TCR alpha sequences shared between twins showed an excess of low generation-probability sequences compared with coincidental sharing between unrelated individuals. Invariant T cells such as MAIT and iNKT could partly confound zero-insertion analyses, although diverse VJ usage argued against such confounding for most clonotypes. Fewer insertions were carried by abundant cord blood beta clonotypes, a similar but weaker trend appeared in young adult naive repertoires, and no such trend appeared in memory repertoires. Because the same donors could not be followed over many years, the conclusions relied on cross-sectional statistical analysis. The excess sharing between twins in beta out-of-frame sequences was weaker because fewer shared sequences reduced the signal-to-noise ratio. In monozygotic twins, recombination models systematically underestimated out-of-frame TCR alpha sharing, but the models matched the sharing seen between unrelated individuals.

The library was generated by 5' RACE. Instrument used: Illumina HiSeq 2000. A universal primer binding site was added through template switching, and the final cDNA carried a unique molecular identifier so that TCR cDNA molecules could be counted accurately. Specific primers in the conserved constant-segment region were used to synthesize first-strand cDNA for TCR alpha and beta chains. To control for contamination, every cDNA library carried two barcodes: a SMART-Mk sample barcode plus Illumina barcodes. TruSeq adapter sequences along with Illumina sample barcodes were introduced in two successive PCR steps. The TCR alpha and beta cDNA libraries were sequenced on the Illumina HiSeq platform using custom primers. Turning to the authors' computational methods: MiGEC processed the raw reads to extract unique molecular identifiers, while MiXCR was used to determine the CDR3 positions. For each individual, recombination models were inferred using an EM algorithm with the repgenHMM and IGoR tools. The tcR package in R was used for shared clonotype analysis, with sharing normalized by the product of cloneset sizes. To study raw recombination free of thymic and clonal selection effects, out-of-frame nonproductive sequences were analyzed. TCRdb cleaned the public reads at Q25 with fastp, built clones with MiXCR and kept in-frame beta chains. Rows merge per CDR3 protein into single entries with the most common DNA and genes. These V and J calls originate from TCRdb's pipeline instead of the authors' own analysis. Here the sample has 650,000 to 750,000 distinct CDR3 sequences; 21% occur a single time. The ten largest clones add up to around 4.5% of the sample.

The germline V gene encodes CDR1 KGHDR and CDR2 SFDVKD. From cysteine to phenylalanine, the CDR3 is 14 amino acids long. CDR3 DNA only is kept here, 42 bases in frame from base 1. After removal of 4 bases from V and 4 bases from J, the junction retains 4 bases not matched to a gene. Only healthy Caucasian donors were included. The twin cohort consisted of three pairs of female monozygotic twins, all aged roughly 18 to 30 years. RNA for TCR libraries was isolated from peripheral blood mononuclear cells. This same sample was also part of a study on T cells expressing NK-cell markers. Reported in the second study: Three sorted T-cell subsets (CD3+CD56+NKG2C+, CD3+CD56+NKG2C- and CD3+CD56-NKG2C+) from several donors had their TCR beta-chain repertoires profiled. Among the eight sequenced donors, only one was HCMV-seronegative, while the other seven were HCMV-seropositive. To restrict sorting to alphabetaTCR-expressing T cells, an anti-gammadeltaTCR antibody was added in several experiments. In several donors, the dominant CD3+CD56+NKG2C+ clonotypes were found to rank among the top 10 CD8+ clonotypes and to make up about 1.0-7.5% of CD8+ T cells. Those dominant clonotypes were again the most abundant among CD3+CD56-NKG2C+ cells in a handful of donors, at roughly 25-60.1%. Whether the expanded NKG2C-expressing T cell clones were specific for HCMV antigens remained unclear. The eight sequenced donors were randomly selected healthy volunteers, three men and five women. A commercial ELISA kit detecting HCMV-specific IgG in serum was used to determine HCMV serostatus. For 5 or 6 donors, unsorted PBMC were also used to sequence bulk peripheral blood T-cell repertoires. MIGEC was used to demultiplex reads and group the reads by UMI, and MiTCR was used to assemble and quantify clonotypes. To exclude erroneous sequences, any TCR cDNA sequence not supported by at least two reads was discarded. The tcR package was used for downstream repertoire analysis, with clonotypes matched between fractions based on CDR3 nucleotide sequence plus V segment. VDJmatch was used to annotate antigen specificity against VDJdb, with one amino acid substitution in CDR3 allowed.

The source of this sequence is a young woman in good health. This chain joins TRBV24-1 to TRBJ1-2; a stretch of 8 junction bases matches TRBD1. Sequences were obtained from PBMCs. Here the CDR3 is given as CATSDTDRAYGYTF. In nucleotides, the sequence is TGTGCCACCAGTGACACGGACAGGGCCTATGGCTACACCTTC.